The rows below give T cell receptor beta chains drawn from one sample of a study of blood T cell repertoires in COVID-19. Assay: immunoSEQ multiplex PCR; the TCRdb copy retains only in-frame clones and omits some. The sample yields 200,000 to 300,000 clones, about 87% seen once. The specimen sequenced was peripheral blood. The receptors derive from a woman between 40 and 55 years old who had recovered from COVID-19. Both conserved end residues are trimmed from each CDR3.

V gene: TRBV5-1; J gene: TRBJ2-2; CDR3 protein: ASSLRGTSNTGELF
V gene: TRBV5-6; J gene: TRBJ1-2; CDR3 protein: ASSPGQGRYT
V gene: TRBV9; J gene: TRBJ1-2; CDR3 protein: ASSAPGGWSGYT
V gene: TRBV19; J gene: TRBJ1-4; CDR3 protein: ASSMGPGGNEKLF
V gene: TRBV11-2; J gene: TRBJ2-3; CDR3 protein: ASSLERGGTDTQY
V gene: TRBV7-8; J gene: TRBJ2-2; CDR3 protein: ASSSTSGGGTGELF
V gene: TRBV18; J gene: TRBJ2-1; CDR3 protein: ASSPTAGGYNEQF
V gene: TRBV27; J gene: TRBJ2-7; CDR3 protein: ASSSQKGTPYEQY
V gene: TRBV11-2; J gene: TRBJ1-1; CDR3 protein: ASSLGRAEAF
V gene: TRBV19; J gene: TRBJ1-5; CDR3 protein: ASRPVGYGPQH